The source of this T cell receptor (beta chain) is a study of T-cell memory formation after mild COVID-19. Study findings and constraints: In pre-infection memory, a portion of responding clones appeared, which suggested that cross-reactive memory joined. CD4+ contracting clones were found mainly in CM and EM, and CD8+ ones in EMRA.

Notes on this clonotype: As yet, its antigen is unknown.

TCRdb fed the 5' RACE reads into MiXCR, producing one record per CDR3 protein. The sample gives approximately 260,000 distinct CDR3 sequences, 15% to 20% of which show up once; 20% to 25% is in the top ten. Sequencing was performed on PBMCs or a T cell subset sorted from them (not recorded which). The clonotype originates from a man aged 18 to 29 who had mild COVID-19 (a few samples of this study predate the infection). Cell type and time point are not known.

The CDR3 sequence: CASSYSKGAGQGEGISGANVLTF. The CDR3 DNA reads TGTGCCAGCAGTTACTCGAAGGGGGCAGGACAGGGGGAAGGTATCTCTGGGGCCAACGTCCTGACTTTC. The chain carries TRBV6-5 and TRBJ2-6; 10 bases are a match to TRBD1. Per the germline V gene, CDR1 is MNHEY and CDR2 is SVGAGI. The CDR3 covers 23 residues. V lost 0 bases and J lost 0; bases outside the gene matches: 17.